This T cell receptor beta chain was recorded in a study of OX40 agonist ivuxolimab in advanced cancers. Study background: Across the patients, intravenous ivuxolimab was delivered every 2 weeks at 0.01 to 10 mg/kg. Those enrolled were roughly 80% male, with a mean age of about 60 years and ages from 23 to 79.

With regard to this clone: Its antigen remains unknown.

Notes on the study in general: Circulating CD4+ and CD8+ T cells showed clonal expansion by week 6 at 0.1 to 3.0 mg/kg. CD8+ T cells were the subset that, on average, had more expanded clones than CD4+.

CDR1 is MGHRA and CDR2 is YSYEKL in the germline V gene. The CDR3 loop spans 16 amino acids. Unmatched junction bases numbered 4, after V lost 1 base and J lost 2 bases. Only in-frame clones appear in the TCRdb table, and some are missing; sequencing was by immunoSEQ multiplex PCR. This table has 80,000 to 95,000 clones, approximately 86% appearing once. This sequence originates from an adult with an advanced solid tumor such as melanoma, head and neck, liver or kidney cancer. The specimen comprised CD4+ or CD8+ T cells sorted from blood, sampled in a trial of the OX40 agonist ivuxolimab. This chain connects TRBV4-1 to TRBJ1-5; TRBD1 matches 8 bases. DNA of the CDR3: TGCGCCAGCAGCCAAGGTTTGACAGGGGGCAATCAGCCCCAGCATTTT. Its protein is CASSQGLTGGNQPQHF.